One sample yielded the 30 T cell receptor beta chains listed below, sequenced in a study of identical twins (dated by TCRdb to 2016 to 2017). Library creation used 5' RACE. The instrument was an Illumina HiSeq 2000. Starting from the raw public reads, TCRdb applied fastp trimming at Q25, assembled clones with MiXCR and retained in-frame beta chains. For every CDR3 protein sequence, its rows merge into one entry that carries the most common genes and DNA. This sample holds some 630,000 distinct CDR3 sequences; less than 9% were observed only once. The ten largest account for 1.6% of the sample. The data were also submitted as part of a second study, on yellow fever vaccine responses in identical twins.

Material: PBMCs. These receptors all stem from a woman under 30 in good health.

There are many counts of this clonotype. The gene calls are TRBV5-1 and TRBJ1-2, with a weak D call TRBD1 (6 bases). The V gene's germline CDR1 is SGHRS and CDR2 YFSETQ. The CDR3 totals 15 residues. V lost 2 bases and J 2 bases, leaving 13 bases between the germline ends. The CDR3 here is CASSFTGQLNYGYTF. DNA for the CDR3: TGCGCCAGCAGCTTTACAGGGCAATTAAACTATGGCTACACCTTC.

This clonotype has ten or more counts. V usage is TRBV2 and J usage is TRBJ2-3, with D tentatively TRBD2 (5 bases). Germline lookup yields CDR1 SNHLY and CDR2 FYNNEI. The CDR3 sequence is 12 residues long. Trimming cost V 10 bases and J 3 bases, with 11 bases left between them. In nucleotides, the CDR3 is TGTGCCAACAGCGGCGAGACAGATACGCAGTATTTT. Translated, it gives CANSGETDTQYF.

The chain is built from TRBV20-1 and TRBJ2-7; 9 nucleotides match TRBD1. Germline trimming cut 3 bases from V and 2 bases from J; bases unmatched to any gene: 8. This CDR3 spans 15 amino acids. Germline-derived CDR1 and CDR2 are DFQATT and SNEGSKA (reference sequence). In DNA form, the CDR3 reads TGCAGTGCTAGGCCCCGGGACAGGGCTACCTACGAGCAGTACGTC. This sequence encodes CSARPRDRATYEQYV.

The J gene is TRBJ2-7, the V gene TRBV14; 7 positions agree with TRBD2. The CDR3 loop spans 12 amino acids. Trimming removed 5 bases from V and 9 bases from J; junction bases left unmatched: 7. Per the germline V gene, CDR1 is SGHDN and CDR2 is FVKESK. CDR3 protein: CASSEWGGGQYF. The CDR3 DNA reads as TGTGCCAGCAGCGAATGGGGGGGAGGGCAGTACTTC. The variable domain in full, completed from reference TRBV14 and TRBJ2-7, reads EAGVTQFPSHSVIEKGQTVTLRCDPISGHDNLYWYRRVMGKEIKFLLHFVKESKQDESGMPNNRFLAERTGGTYSTLKVQPAELEDSGVYFCASSEWGGGQYFGPGTRLTVT.

This clonotype was seen more than once but under ten times. Compared with germline, one end of the junction differs, possibly owing to a read error. This chain links TRBV6-4 with TRBJ2-1; D unresolved. The CDR3 consists of 10 residues. Germline V CDR1 and CDR2: MRHNA, SNTAGT. This CDR3 is CYPVYNEQFF. DNA of the CDR3: TGCTACCCCGTCTACAATGAGCAGTTCTTC.

This clonotype has at least ten counts. The rearrangement links TRBV2 to TRBJ2-3; 9 bases align to TRBD2. The junction had 12 bases not matched to a gene; V was cut back by 7 bases and J by 1 base. The CDR3 runs 17 residues. Germline loops: CDR1 SNHLY, CDR2 FYNNEI. The CDR3: CASKLSGSVGRTDTQYF. CDR3 in DNA: TGTGCCAGCAAGCTTAGCGGGAGTGTGGGTCGCACAGATACGCAGTATTTT.

This clonotype was observed many times. For the CDR3, the DNA is TGTGCCAGCAGCCCCGGGACAGGAAAAAGCTCCTACAATGAGCAGTTCTTC. It codes for CASSPGTGKSSYNEQFF. The rearrangement links TRBV28 to TRBJ2-1, with 8 bases lining up with TRBD1. V lost 6 bases to trimming and J lost 0 bases; unmatched junction nucleotides: 10. The CDR3 runs 17 residues. Germline CDR1 is MDHEN and CDR2 is SYDVKM. The full variable domain, rest sourced from reference TRBV28 and TRBJ2-1, is DVKVTQSSRYLVKRTGEKVFLECVQDMDHENMFWYRQDPGLGLRLIYFSYDVKMKEKGDIPEGYSVSREKKERFSLILESASTNQTSMYLCASSPGTGKSSYNEQFFGPGTRLTVL.

V and J are TRBV15 and TRBJ1-2, with no clear D. The V gene lost 0 bases and the J gene lost 2 bases, with 10 bases spanning the gap. The CDR3 runs 15 residues. The germline V gene has CDR1 LNHNV and CDR2 YYDKDF (reference sequence). Here the CDR3 reads CATSRDYSQNYGYTF. For the CDR3, the DNA is TGTGCCACCAGCAGAGATTATTCCCAGAACTATGGCTACACCTTC.

The chain is built from TRBV2 and TRBJ2-2, with 10 bases lining up with TRBD1. J lost 5 bases, V lost 6 bases, and 9 bases had no gene match. Germline CDR1 reads SNHLY; CDR2 reads FYNNEI. The CDR3 is made up of 16 amino acids. The CDR3 sequence: CASRDMGQGRTGELFF. In DNA form, the CDR3 reads TGTGCCAGCAGAGACATGGGACAGGGGAGGACCGGGGAGCTGTTTTTT.

CDR3 bases: TGCGCCAGCAGCGCCGGGACTGCGGGGGCCCCAGATACGCAGTATTTT. This sequence encodes CASSAGTAGAPDTQYF. The chain carries TRBV5-1 and TRBJ2-3; D may be TRBD2 (7 bases). Germline V gene lookup returns CDR1 SGHRS and CDR2 YFSETQ. The CDR3 sequence is 16 residues long. Between the trimmed V and J ends, which lost 4 bases and 4 bases, there was a span of 19 bases. Full variable domain (rest looked up from reference TRBV5-1 and TRBJ2-3): KAGVTQTPRYLIKTRGQQVTLSCSPISGHRSVSWYQQTPGQGLQFLFEYFSETQRNKGNFPGRFSGRQFSNSRSEMNVSTLELGDSALYLCASSAGTAGAPDTQYFGPGTRLTVL.

This clonotype was seen repeatedly, ten times or more. The chain links TRBV5-1 to TRBJ2-2, with D unresolved. V dropped 0 bases and J dropped 5 bases, with 5 bases sitting between them. The germline V gene encodes CDR1 SGHRS and CDR2 YFSETQ. This CDR3 is 13 amino acids long. The CDR3 DNA follows: TGCGCCAGCAGCTTGGCTCAAACCGGGGAGCTGTTTTTT. Translation: CASSLAQTGELFF.

This clonotype has a count of ten or more. The chain is built from TRBV7-2 and TRBJ1-6; 8 positions match TRBD1. Germline-derived CDR1 and CDR2 are SGHTA and FQGNSA. This CDR3 has 15 amino acids. V trimming: 5 bases; J trimming: 10 bases; junction bases outside the gene matches: 10. The DNA for the CDR3 is TGTGCCAGCAGCCGAGGACAGGGAGTTGGGTCACCCCTCCACTTT. This gives the protein CASSRGQGVGSPLHF.

Concerning this clonotype itself: A read error is possible here, since a much larger clone lies one base away. V is TRBV7-6 and J is TRBJ2-2; TRBD1 matches 8 bases. The CDR3 loop spans 16 amino acids. From germline, CDR1 is SGHVS and CDR2 FNYEAQ. DNA of the CDR3: TGTGCCAGCAGAGCCGGGACAGGCGGATTCACCAGGGAGCTGTTTTTT. It specifies CASRAGTGGFTRELFF.

This clonotype has just a few counts. The V call is TRBV20-1, the J call TRBJ2-1; D may correspond to TRBD1 or TRBD2 (5 bases each). CDR1 and CDR2 (germline): DFQATT, SNEGSKA (reference sequence). Trimming removed 6 bases from V and 4 bases from J, with 13 bases in between. This CDR3 has 13 amino acids. The DNA for the CDR3 is TGCAGTGCCTTCCGGGACCTTTACAATGAGCAGTTCTTC. This translates into CSAFRDLYNEQFF.

Many counts were recorded for this clonotype. The rearrangement joins TRBV3-1 to TRBJ1-5; no reliable D call. Per germline, CDR1 LGHDT and CDR2 YNNKEL (reference sequence). V gave up 1 base and J gave up 0 bases, with 7 bases separating them. The CDR3 has 15 amino acids. The CDR3 protein is CASSQGAVSNQPQHF. The CDR3 nucleotides read TGTGCCAGCAGCCAAGGGGCAGTTAGCAATCAGCCCCAGCATTTT.

This chain joins TRBV6-1 and TRBJ2-3, with D perhaps TRBD1 (6 bases). Trimming shortened V by 5 bases and J by 2 bases, and 14 bases separated the two germline ends. CDR3 length equals 15 residues. The germline CDR1 and CDR2 sequences are MNHNS and SASEGT. CDR3 coding DNA: TGTGCCAGCAGTATGCGGACAGAGTCCACAGATACGCAGTATTTT. This gives the protein CASSMRTESTDTQYF.

This clonotype appeared a few times. The V call is TRBV28, the J call TRBJ1-2; the D is unclear. CDR3 length: 14 residues. The germline CDR1 and CDR2 sequences are MDHEN and SYDVKM. Trimming cost V 4 bases and J 4 bases, with 13 bases left between them. CDR3: CASSSLPRTYGYTF. CDR3 coding DNA: TGTGCCAGCAGTTCCCTCCCGCGGACCTATGGCTACACCTTC.

This clonotype was counted ten times or more. The gene calls are TRBV5-8 and TRBJ2-1; 9 bases are shared with TRBD1. Germline V CDR1 and CDR2: SGHTS, YDEGEE. The CDR3 is 15 amino acids. V lost 2 bases and J lost 3; bases outside the gene matches: 3. CDR3: CASSLRQGDYNEQFF. For the CDR3, the DNA is TGTGCCAGCAGCTTAAGACAGGGGGACTACAATGAGCAGTTCTTC.

The chain carries TRBV10-3 and TRBJ2-1, with 9 positions matching TRBD2. Trimming removed 8 bases from V and 2 bases from J; junction bases left unmatched: 4. The CDR3 extends over 14 amino acids. Per germline, CDR1 ENHRY and CDR2 SYGVKD. In nucleotides, the CDR3 is TGTGCCATCGGCCTAGCGGGACCCTACAATGAGCAGTTCTTC. Translated: CAIGLAGPYNEQFF.

The chain recombines TRBV28 with TRBJ2-7; D gene ambiguous. The V gene lost 6 bases and the J gene lost 4 bases, with 13 bases spanning the gap. Germline V gene data show CDR1 as MDHEN and CDR2 as SYDVKM. The CDR3 covers 13 residues. Written as DNA, the CDR3 is TGTGCCAGCAGCCAATCTCCCCAATACGAGCAGTACTTC. Amino acid sequence: CASSQSPQYEQYF.

Many counts were recorded for this clonotype. The V and J genes are TRBV4-1 and TRBJ2-2; D unresolved. Per the germline V gene, CDR1 is MGHRA and CDR2 is YSYEKL. The CDR3 is 16 amino acids. V gave up 1 base and J gave up 6 bases, with 15 bases separating them. CDR3 coding DNA: TGCGCCAGCAGCCAAGTGGTGACTTATGGCGCCGGGGAGCTGTTTTTT. It specifies CASSQVVTYGAGELFF.

J is TRBJ2-7 and V is TRBV12-5; TRBD1 matches at 7 bases. Germline CDR1 reads LGHNT; CDR2 reads FRNRAP. The CDR3 spans 15 residues. V dropped 5 bases and J dropped 1; count of bases not matched to a gene: 8. The CDR3 reads CASGTSGTASYEQYF. CDR3 in DNA: TGTGCTAGTGGTACCTCCGGGACAGCTTCCTACGAGCAGTACTTC.

The sample holds many counts of this clonotype. The chain joins TRBV20-1 to TRBJ1-5, with a possible D match to TRBD1 (6 bases). The germline V gene has CDR1 DFQATT and CDR2 SNEGSKA (reference sequence). The length of the CDR3 is 15 residues. Deletions cut 5 bases from V and 3 bases from J, with 17 bases between. The CDR3 region is CSASPGQYNNQPQHF. The DNA of the CDR3 is TGCAGTGCTTCCCCCGGACAGTATAACAATCAGCCCCAGCATTTT.

In this sample, this clonotype turned up many times. Here the CDR3 DNA reads TGCAGTGCTAGAGACCCAGCGGCCTCCTACAATGAGCAGTTCTTC. The encoded protein is CSARDPAASYNEQFF. The V gene is TRBV20-1, the J gene TRBJ2-1, with D possibly matching TRBD2 (5 bases). The CDR3 extends over 15 amino acids. The germline gives CDR1 DFQATT, CDR2 SNEGSKA (reference sequence). The V gene lost 0 bases and the J gene lost 0 bases, with 9 bases spanning the gap.

This clonotype was seen more than once but under ten times. The chain employs TRBV7-9 and TRBJ2-3, with 12 bases matching TRBD2. The CDR3 spans 16 residues. With 5 bases clipped from V and 2 bases from J, the junction kept 5 bases outside the gene matches. Per germline, CDR1 SEHNR and CDR2 FQNEAQ (reference sequence). The CDR3: CASSIRTSGITDTQYF. DNA of the CDR3: TGTGCCAGCAGCATCCGGACTAGCGGGATCACAGATACGCAGTATTTT.

In this sample, this clonotype turned up many times. The chain recombines TRBV4-1 with TRBJ2-1; D is unclear. Germline-derived CDR1 and CDR2 are MGHRA and YSYEKL. This CDR3 spans 11 amino acids. The V end was cut by 3 bases, the J end by 9 bases, with 6 bases between. The CDR3 region is CASSHRTEQFF. The CDR3 DNA sequence: TGCGCCAGCAGCCACCGAACTGAGCAGTTCTTC.

There are many counts of this clonotype. The chain employs TRBV6-1 and TRBJ1-4; TRBD1 matches 7 bases. Germline V gene sequence: CDR1 MNHNS, CDR2 SASEGT. V gave up 7 bases and J gave up 8 bases; unmatched junction bases: 10. This CDR3 is 14 amino acids long. Here the CDR3 DNA reads TGTGCCAGCAAAAACAGGGGAAAGGGCGAAAAACTGTTTTTT. This sequence encodes CASKNRGKGEKLFF.

This clonotype was seen more than once but under ten times. V and J are TRBV10-2 and TRBJ2-2; D is perhaps TRBD1 (6 bases). The CDR3 consists of 15 residues. Trimming removed 6 bases from V and 0 bases from J, with 11 bases in between. Germline assignment: CDR1 WSHSY and CDR2 SAAADI. The CDR3 DNA reads as TGCGCCAGCAGCGGACAGCATCCGAACACCGGGGAGCTGTTTTTT. This sequence encodes CASSGQHPNTGELFF.

The genes are TRBV11-3 and TRBJ1-1, with TRBD1 as a possible D gene (5 bases). V lost 5 bases and J lost 3, with 13 bases in between. The CDR3 has 14 residues. In germline, CDR1 is SGHNT, CDR2 YENEEA. This CDR3 is CASSPRGVDTEAFF. CDR3 coding DNA: TGTGCCAGCAGCCCCAGAGGGGTGGACACTGAAGCTTTCTTT.

This chain uses TRBV7-8 with TRBJ2-5, with 13 bases aligning to TRBD2. Germline V gives CDR1 SGHVS, CDR2 FQNEAQ. This CDR3 has 16 residues. The V and J ends lost 3 bases and 2 bases, in that order; junction bases with no gene match: 3. The CDR3, as DNA: TGTGCCAGCAGCTTTCGGACTAGCGGGGGTCAAGAGACCCAGTACTTC. Its protein is CASSFRTSGGQETQYF. Full variable domain (outside the CDR3, taken from reference TRBV7-8 and TRBJ2-5): GAGVSQSPRYKVAKRGQDVALRCDPISGHVSLFWYQQALGQGPEFLTYFQNEAQLDKSGLPSDRFFAERPEGSVSTLKIQRTQQEDSAVYLCASSFRTSGGQETQYFGPGTRLLVL.